This T cell receptor (beta chain) was recorded in a study of early T cells in non-severe SARS-CoV-2 infection. Overall study: Sequenced bulk RNA came from whole blood that was unsorted, and chains were unpaired. Study results and caveats: There was a bias toward anti-spike CD8 responses in VDJdb matching, which missed private and CD4 specificities.

There are a few counts of this clonotype. Its cognate antigen is unknown. The TCR library protocol was used to attach unique molecular identifiers. These identifiers were attached to individual cDNA molecules. TCRdb itself ran the 5' RACE reads through MiXCR, one entry per CDR3 protein. The sample lists tens of thousands of distinct CDR3 sequences, over 9% occurring once. The specimen was whole blood. The sequence came from an adult who was a healthcare worker with PCR-confirmed SARS-CoV-2 infection or an uninfected control (not recorded which).

The CDR3 loop is CASGLGSNTGELFF. The CDR3 DNA reads as TGTGCTAGTGGTTTGGGCTCGAACACCGGGGAGCTGTTTTTT. V gene TRBV12-5 combines with J gene TRBJ2-2; D gene ambiguous. The CDR3 consists of 14 residues. Trimming shortened V by 1 base and J by 0 bases, and 3 bases separated the two germline ends. CDR1 is LGHNT and CDR2 is FRNRAP in the germline V gene.